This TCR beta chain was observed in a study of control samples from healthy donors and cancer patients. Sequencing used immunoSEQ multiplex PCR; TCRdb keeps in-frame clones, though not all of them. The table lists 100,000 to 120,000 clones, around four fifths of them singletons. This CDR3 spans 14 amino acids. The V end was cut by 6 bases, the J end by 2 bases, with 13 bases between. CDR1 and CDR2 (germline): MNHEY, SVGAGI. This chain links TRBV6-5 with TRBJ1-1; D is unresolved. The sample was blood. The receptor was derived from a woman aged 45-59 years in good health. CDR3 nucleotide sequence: TGTGCCAGCAGACCGCCGGCCGTAAACACTGAAGCTTTCTTT. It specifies CASRPPAVNTEAFF.